This is a list of T cell receptor beta chains from one sample in a study of pediatric ulcerative colitis. Generated by immunoSEQ multiplex PCR, the TCRdb table keeps only in-frame clones and is missing some. This sample has 40,000 to 60,000 clones, with more than 60% found just once. The sequencing input was gut tissue. These receptors came from a girl under 18 with moderate ulcerative colitis. CDR3s include the opening cysteine and the closing phenylalanine or tryptophan. D genes are given only for firm matches. Rows give clone size only sometimes, using once, few, many, or a class for an expanded clone.

size | D | J | V | CDR3 | DNA
. | . | TRBJ2-1 | TRBV7-6 | CASSLAEFTNNEQFF | TGTGCCAGCAGCTTAGCCGAATTTACCAACAATGAGCAGTTCTTC
. | . | TRBJ1-2 | TRBV7-2 | CASSFTSGANYGYTF | TGTGCCAGCAGCTTCACATCGGGGGCTAACTATGGCTACACCTTC
. | . | TRBJ2-1 | TRBV29-1 | CSVGGTSHYNEQFF | TGCAGCGTTGGCGGGACTTCACACTACAATGAGCAGTTCTTC
. | TRBD2 | TRBJ2-7 | TRBV14 | CASSQGLAGVYEQYF | TGTGCCAGCAGCCAAGGCCTAGCGGGCGTCTACGAGCAGTACTTC
. | . | TRBJ1-1 | TRBV29-1 | CSVVRRQNTEAFF | TGCAGCGTTGTGCGACGGCAGAACACTGAAGCTTTCTTT
. | . | TRBJ1-2 | TRBV19 | CASSPQEGAYGYTF | TGTGCCAGTAGTCCCCAGGAGGGTGCCTATGGCTACACCTTC
. | . | TRBJ2-5 | TRBV5-1 | CASSPSPSGQETQYF | TGCGCCAGCAGCCCATCCCCCTCAGGGCAAGAGACCCAGTACTTC
. | . | TRBJ1-1 | TRBV7-2 | CASSPYGLYTEAFF | TGTGCCAGCAGCCCATACGGACTCTACACTGAAGCTTTCTTT
once | . | TRBJ1-1 | TRBV21-1 | CASSKVAGEGSNTEAFF | TGTGCCAGCAGCAAAGTAGCCGGGGAGGGGTCGAACACTGAAGCTTTCTTT
. | . | TRBJ1-1 | TRBV5-6 | CASSLPGGYTEAFF | TGTGCCAGCAGCTTGCCTGGGGGATACACTGAAGCTTTCTTT
. | . | TRBJ2-1 | TRBV19 | CASNGLRYNEQFF | TGTGCCAGTAACGGGTTACGGTACAATGAGCAGTTCTTC
. | . | TRBJ1-6 | TRBV13 | CASSPGQAYNSPLHF | TGTGCCAGCAGTCCGGGCCAAGCCTATAATTCACCCCTCCACTTT
few | . | TRBJ2-2 | TRBV5-1 | CASSSNGGTNTGELFF | TGCGCCAGCAGCTCAAATGGGGGAACGAACACCGGGGAGCTGTTTTTT
. | TRBD1 | TRBJ2-7 | TRBV4-1 | CASSRQGAGGAGEQYF | TGCGCCAGCAGCCGACAGGGGGCTGGGGGAGCGGGCGAGCAGTACTTC
. | . | TRBJ1-5 | TRBV6-1 | CASRPGSQPQHF | TGTGCCAGCCGGCCAGGGAGCCAGCCCCAGCATTTT
. | . | TRBJ2-2 | TRBV7-9 | CASSPDRNTGELFF | TGTGCCAGCAGCCCCGACAGAAACACCGGGGAGCTGTTTTTT
few | . | TRBJ1-4 | TRBV6-1 | CASSGSEVKLFF | TGTGCCAGCAGTGGGTCAGAGGTAAAACTGTTTTTT
. | . | TRBJ1-6 | TRBV6-1 | CASSAYVRGSYNSPLHF | TGTGCCAGCAGTGCATATGTCAGGGGCTCCTATAATTCACCCCTCCACTTT
. | . | TRBJ1-2 | TRBV19 | CASSMQGEAYGYTF | TGTGCCAGTAGTATGCAGGGTGAGGCCTATGGCTACACCTTC
once | TRBD2 | TRBJ2-1 | TRBV29-1 | CSVESPLAGIYNEQFF | TGCAGCGTTGAATCGCCCCTAGCGGGAATCTACAATGAGCAGTTCTTC
. | . | TRBJ2-6 | TRBV5-1 | CASRDSGANVLTF | TGCGCCAGCAGGGACTCTGGGGCCAACGTCCTGACTTTC
once | TRBD1 | TRBJ2-3 | TRBV27 | CASSSRTGPRDTQYF | TGTGCCAGCAGTTCCCGGACAGGGCCGAGGGATACGCAGTATTTT
. | . | TRBJ2-1 | TRBV29-1 | CSVVRSASSYNEQFF | TGCAGCGTTGTTCGTAGTGCCAGTTCCTACAATGAGCAGTTCTTC
. | . | TRBJ1-1 | TRBV6-5 | CASRLTVNTEAFF | TGTGCCAGCAGGCTGACAGTGAACACTGAAGCTTTCTTT
. | . | TRBJ2-3 | TRBV28 | CASSSPAASTDTQYF | TGTGCCAGCAGTTCCCCAGCAGCTAGCACAGATACGCAGTATTTT
. | . | TRBJ2-5 | TRBV18 | CASSPAARETQYF | TGTGCCAGCTCACCAGCCGCGCGGGAGACCCAGTACTTC
. | . | TRBJ2-4 | TRBV6-1 | CASSEAGGSVTKNIQYF | TGTGCCAGCAGTGAAGCTGGCGGGTCTGTAACCAAAAACATTCAGTACTTC
few | . | TRBJ2-3 | TRBV19 | CASSINRNTDTQYF | TGTGCCAGTAGTATTAACAGAAACACAGATACGCAGTATTTT
once | . | TRBJ1-5 | TRBV10-2 | CASSDRGQPQHF | TGCGCCAGCAGTGACCGGGGTCAGCCCCAGCATTTT
few | . | TRBJ1-2 | TRBV7-6 | CASTRWGGERGYGYTF | TGTGCCAGCACCCGTTGGGGGGGCGAGAGGGGATATGGCTACACCTTC
. | . | TRBJ2-6 | TRBV30 | CAWSYGGNSGANVLTF | TGTGCCTGGAGTTACGGGGGTAACTCTGGGGCCAACGTCCTGACTTTC
. | . | TRBJ2-6 | TRBV27 | CASSFRDAANVLTF | TGTGCCAGCAGTTTCCGGGACGCGGCCAACGTCCTGACTTTC
. | . | TRBJ1-1 | TRBV19 | CASSISGTVNTEAFF | TGTGCCAGTAGTATTTCGGGGACCGTTAACACTGAAGCTTTCTTT
. | TRBD2 | TRBJ2-3 | TRBV7-2 | CASSSGLALLTDTQYF | TGTGCCAGCAGCTCGGGACTAGCCCTACTCACAGATACGCAGTATTTT
. | . | TRBJ2-2 | TRBV7-8 | CASSFSGSTGELFF | TGTGCCAGCAGCTTTTCAGGGTCCACCGGGGAGCTGTTTTTT
. | . | TRBJ2-1 | TRBV5-5 | CASTLGIGPADYNEQFF | TGTGCCAGCACCCTTGGTATAGGTCCAGCTGACTACAATGAGCAGTTCTTC
. | TRBD2 | TRBJ2-1 | TRBV5-1 | CASSLGASGRADEQFF | TGCGCCAGCAGCTTGGGGGCTAGCGGGAGGGCCGATGAGCAGTTCTTC
. | . | TRBJ1-2 | TRBV30 | CAWSVKGGYGYTF | TGTGCCTGGAGTGTTAAGGGTGGCTATGGCTACACCTTC
few | . | TRBJ1-5 | TRBV28 | CASSLSGRGNQPQHF | TGTGCCAGCAGTTTATCTGGCAGAGGCAATCAGCCCCAGCATTTT
. | . | TRBJ1-6 | TRBV2 | CASSDIPFQALHF | TGTGCCAGCAGTGATATTCCATTCCAAGCCCTCCACTTT
. | . | TRBJ2-5 | TRBV5-1 | CASSLALGETQYF | TGCGCCAGCAGCTTGGCCTTGGGTGAGACCCAGTACTTC
. | . | TRBJ2-7 | TRBV29-1 | CSVGGGQTYEQYF | TGCAGCGTTGGGGGGGGACAGACCTACGAGCAGTACTTC
. | TRBD2 | TRBJ2-7 | TRBV5-1 | CASSWVAGGPYEQYF | TGCGCCAGCAGCTGGGTAGCGGGAGGGCCGTACGAGCAGTACTTC
few | . | TRBJ1-1 | TRBV30 | CAWSVKNTEAFF | TGTGCCTGGAGTGTCAAAAACACTGAAGCTTTCTTT
. | TRBD1 | TRBJ1-2 | TRBV5-1 | CASSLETGGTPYGYTF | TGCGCCAGCAGCTTGGAGACAGGGGGTACTCCCTATGGCTACACCTTC
. | . | TRBJ2-2 | TRBV5-4 | CASSQEAGRNTGELFF | TGTGCCAGCAGCCAAGAGGCGGGGCGGAACACCGGGGAGCTGTTTTTT
once | . | TRBJ2-4 | TRBV5-1 | CASSSDRQNIQYF | TGCGCCAGCAGCTCAGACAGACAAAACATTCAGTACTTC
once | TRBD1 | TRBJ1-1 | TRBV27 | CASRPRTGGRAFF | TGTGCCAGCAGACCTAGGACAGGCGGGAGAGCTTTCTTT